These T cell receptor beta chains were read from a single sample in a study of blood T cell repertoires in COVID-19. Repertoires were generated with immunoSEQ multiplex PCR, while TCRdb's copy carries only in-frame clones and drops some. The table shows about 280,000 clones, with approximately 88% occurring only once. Sequenced material: peripheral blood. The origin of the receptors is a woman aged 40 to 49 who had recovered from COVID-19. The CDR3 runs from the conserved cysteine through the conserved F or W. A D gene is named only where the DNA matches it firmly. Size values are once, few and many counts, or a class for expanded clones, and some rows have none.

J gene	D gene	V gene	clone size	CDR3 DNA	CDR3 protein
TRBJ1-6	.	TRBV11-2	.	TGTGCCAGCAGCTCACAGGGTTCGGGCAATTCACCCCTCCACTTT	CASSSQGSGNSPLHF
TRBJ2-2	TRBD2	TRBV24-1	.	TGTGCCACCGAGCCGGGACTAGCGGGGGCCGGGGAGCTGTTTTTT	CATEPGLAGAGELFF
TRBJ2-5	.	TRBV5-6	.	TGTGCCAGCAGCTTGGTACCGGGAGTGGATGAGACCCAGTACTTC	CASSLVPGVDETQYF
TRBJ2-1	.	TRBV3-1/TRBV3-2	.	TGTGCCAGCAGCCAAGCTCGCGGCAGCTCCTACAATGAGCAGTTCTTC	CASSQARGSSYNEQFF
TRBJ2-1	TRBD2	TRBV7-9	.	TGTGCCAGCAGCTGGACTAGCGGTAACAATGAGCAGTTCTTC	CASSWTSGNNEQFF
TRBJ2-7	.	TRBV6-5	.	TGTGCCAGCAGTTACTCGTCGCAGGGTATTCAGTACTTC	CASSYSSQGIQYF
TRBJ1-1	TRBD1	TRBV6-5	.	TGTGCCAGCAGTTACTCAAGGGGGCCCCACACTGAAGCTTTCTTT	CASSYSRGPHTEAFF
TRBJ2-3	TRBD1	TRBV7-2	once	TGTGCCAGCAGCCCGCACAGGGGGCAGAGGGGCACAGATACGCAGTATTTT	CASSPHRGQRGTDTQYF
TRBJ2-3	.	TRBV2	.	TGTGCCAGCATGCTAGTAATTGGCGCAGATACGCAGTATTTT	CASMLVIGADTQYF
TRBJ2-1	TRBD2	TRBV30	.	TGTGCCTGGAGTGTAACTAGCGGGAAGGTTGAGCAGTTCTTC	CAWSVTSGKVEQFF
TRBJ2-7	.	TRBV7-2	few	TGTGCCAGCAGCTTACTCGGAGCCTACGAGCAGTACTTC	CASSLLGAYEQYF
TRBJ1-2	TRBD1	TRBV30	.	TGTGCCTGGGGTGGGCAGGGGGTCGGCTACACCTTC	CAWGGQGVGYTF
TRBJ2-2	.	TRBV9	.	TGTGCCAGCAGCCCCCGGGCAGGGCCGTCGATTGCCGGGGAGCTGTTTTTT	CASSPRAGPSIAGELFF
TRBJ1-1	.	TRBV9	.	TGTGCCAGCAGCGTAGTATACGGGTCGGTGAACACTGAAGCTTTCTTT	CASSVVYGSVNTEAFF
TRBJ1-5	.	TRBV13	.	TGTGCCAGCAGCCTACAGGGCCGCAATCAGCCCCAGCATTTT	CASSLQGRNQPQHF
TRBJ2-1	TRBD2	TRBV11-2	.	TGTGCCAGCAGCGGCCTAGCGGGAGGCGGCAATGAGCAGTTCTTC	CASSGLAGGGNEQFF
TRBJ2-7	TRBD2	TRBV3-1/TRBV3-2	.	TGTGCCAGCAGCCAAGATAGCGGGTACGAGCAGTACTTC	CASSQDSGYEQYF
TRBJ1-5	.	TRBV28	.	TGTGCCAGCAGTTTCTACCCCAATCAGCCCCAGCATTTT	CASSFYPNQPQHF
TRBJ1-2	.	TRBV3-1/TRBV3-2	.	TGTGCCAGCAGCGCTCAGGGTTTCGTGGGCTATGGCTACACCTTC	CASSAQGFVGYGYTF
TRBJ2-7	.	TRBV7-9	.	TGTGCCAGCAGCACTGGGACACCCAGCTTCTACGAGCAGTACTTC	CASSTGTPSFYEQYF
TRBJ2-3	TRBD2	TRBV7-6	.	TGTGCCAGCAGCCCCAGGCTAGCGGGGGCCCCCACAGATACGCAGTATTTT	CASSPRLAGAPTDTQYF
TRBJ2-3	TRBD2	TRBV5-4	once	TGTGCCAGCAGCCCCCCCGGGACTAGCAGCACAGATACGCAGTATTTT	CASSPPGTSSTDTQYF
TRBJ2-3	.	TRBV18	.	TGTGCCAGCTCACCCCCGACAGTCACAGATACGCAGTATTTT	CASSPPTVTDTQYF
TRBJ2-1	.	TRBV11-2	.	TGTGCCAGCAGCTCAAGCGGAGACAATGAGCAGTTCTTC	CASSSSGDNEQFF